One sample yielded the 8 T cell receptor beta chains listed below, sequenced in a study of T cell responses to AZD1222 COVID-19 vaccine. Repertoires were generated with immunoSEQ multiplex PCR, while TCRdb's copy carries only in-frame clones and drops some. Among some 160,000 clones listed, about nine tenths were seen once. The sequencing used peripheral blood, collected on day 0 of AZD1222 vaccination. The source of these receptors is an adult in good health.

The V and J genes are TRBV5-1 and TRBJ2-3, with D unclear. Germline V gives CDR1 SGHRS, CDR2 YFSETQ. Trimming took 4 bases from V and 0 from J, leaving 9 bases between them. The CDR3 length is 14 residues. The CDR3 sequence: CASSPPASTDTQYF. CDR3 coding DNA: TGCGCCAGCAGCCCCCCAGCGAGCACAGATACGCAGTATTTT.

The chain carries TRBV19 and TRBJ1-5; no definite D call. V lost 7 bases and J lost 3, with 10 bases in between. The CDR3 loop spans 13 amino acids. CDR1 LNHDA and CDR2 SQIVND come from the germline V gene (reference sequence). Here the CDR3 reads CASNAGINQPQHF. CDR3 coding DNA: TGTGCCAGTAACGCTGGCATCAATCAGCCCCAGCATTTT.

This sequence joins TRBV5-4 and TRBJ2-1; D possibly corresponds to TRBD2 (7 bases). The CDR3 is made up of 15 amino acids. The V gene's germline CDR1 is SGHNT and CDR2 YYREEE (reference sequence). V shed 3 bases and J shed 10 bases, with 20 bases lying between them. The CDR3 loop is CASSWGREPVGEQFF. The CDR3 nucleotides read TGTGCCAGCAGCTGGGGGCGGGAGCCGGTAGGGGAGCAGTTCTTC.

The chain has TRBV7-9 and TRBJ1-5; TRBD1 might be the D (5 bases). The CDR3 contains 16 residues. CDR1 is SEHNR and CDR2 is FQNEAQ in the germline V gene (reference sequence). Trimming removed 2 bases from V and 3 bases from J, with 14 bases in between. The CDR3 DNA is TGTGCCAGCAGCTTACACTCCGGACATATCAATCAGCCCCAGCATTTT. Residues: CASSLHSGHINQPQHF.

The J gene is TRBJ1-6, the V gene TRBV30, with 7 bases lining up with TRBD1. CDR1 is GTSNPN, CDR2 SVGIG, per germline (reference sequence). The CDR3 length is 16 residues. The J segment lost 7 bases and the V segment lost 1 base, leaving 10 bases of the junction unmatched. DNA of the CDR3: TGTGCCTGGAGTGGATTCGTAGGGACAGTAAATTCACCCCTCCACTTT. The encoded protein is CAWSGFVGTVNSPLHF.

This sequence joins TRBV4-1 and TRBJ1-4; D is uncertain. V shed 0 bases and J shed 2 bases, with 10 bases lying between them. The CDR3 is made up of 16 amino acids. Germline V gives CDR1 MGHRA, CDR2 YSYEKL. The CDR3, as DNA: TGCGCCAGCAGCCAAGATGTACGCAGGACTAATGAAAAACTGTTTTTT. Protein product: CASSQDVRRTNEKLFF.

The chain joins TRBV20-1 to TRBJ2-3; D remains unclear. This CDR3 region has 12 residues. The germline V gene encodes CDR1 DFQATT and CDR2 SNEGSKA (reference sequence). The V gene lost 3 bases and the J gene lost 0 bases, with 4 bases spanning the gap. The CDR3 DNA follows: TGCAGTGCTAGTCCAAGCACAGATACGCAGTATTTT. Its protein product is CSASPSTDTQYF.

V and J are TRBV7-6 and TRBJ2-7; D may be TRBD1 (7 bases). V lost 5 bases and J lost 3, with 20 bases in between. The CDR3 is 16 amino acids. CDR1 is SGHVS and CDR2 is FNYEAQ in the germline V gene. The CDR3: CASSGEGQGGYYEQYF. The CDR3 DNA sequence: TGTGCCAGCAGCGGGGAAGGCCAGGGGGGATACTACGAGCAGTACTTC. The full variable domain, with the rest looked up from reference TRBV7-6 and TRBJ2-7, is GAGVSQSPRYKVTKRGQDVALRCDPISGHVSLYWYRQALGQGPEFLTYFNYEAQQDKSGLPNDRFSAERPEGSISTLTIQRTEQRDSAMYRCASSGEGQGGYYEQYFGPGTRLTVT.